This TCR beta chain was recovered during a study of tumour-infiltrating T cells in Burkitt lymphoma. Study-level background: Survival, overall and progression-free, tracked with productive clonality.

From germline, CDR1 is SNHLY and CDR2 FYNNEI. V was shortened by 7 bases and J by 5 bases, with 11 bases between the two germline ends. CDR3 length: 12 residues. This clone was seen more than once but under ten times. Measured with immunoSEQ multiplex PCR; TCRdb has only the in-frame clones, and not every one. The table has about 5,400 clones, 9.5% to 10% seen once. This chain uses TRBV2 with TRBJ1-1; unclear D gene. This receptor was identified in a human donor with diffuse large B-cell lymphoma. The sample was tumor tissue. CDR3 in DNA: TGTGCCAGCAATCGTGAGAGAACTGAAGCTTTCTTT. Translating it yields CASNRERTEAFF.